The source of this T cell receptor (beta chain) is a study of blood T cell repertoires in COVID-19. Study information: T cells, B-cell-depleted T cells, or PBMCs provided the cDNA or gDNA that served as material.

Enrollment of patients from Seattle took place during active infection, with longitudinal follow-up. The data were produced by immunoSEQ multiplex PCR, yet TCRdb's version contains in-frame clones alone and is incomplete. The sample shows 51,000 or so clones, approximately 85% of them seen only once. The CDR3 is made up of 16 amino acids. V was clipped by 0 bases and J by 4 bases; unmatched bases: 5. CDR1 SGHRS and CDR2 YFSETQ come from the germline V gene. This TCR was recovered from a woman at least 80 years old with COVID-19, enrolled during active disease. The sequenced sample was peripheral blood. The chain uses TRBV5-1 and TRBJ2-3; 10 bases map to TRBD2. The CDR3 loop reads CASSLELAGPSDTQYF. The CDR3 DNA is TGCGCCAGCAGCTTGGAACTAGCGGGACCCTCAGATACGCAGTATTTT.